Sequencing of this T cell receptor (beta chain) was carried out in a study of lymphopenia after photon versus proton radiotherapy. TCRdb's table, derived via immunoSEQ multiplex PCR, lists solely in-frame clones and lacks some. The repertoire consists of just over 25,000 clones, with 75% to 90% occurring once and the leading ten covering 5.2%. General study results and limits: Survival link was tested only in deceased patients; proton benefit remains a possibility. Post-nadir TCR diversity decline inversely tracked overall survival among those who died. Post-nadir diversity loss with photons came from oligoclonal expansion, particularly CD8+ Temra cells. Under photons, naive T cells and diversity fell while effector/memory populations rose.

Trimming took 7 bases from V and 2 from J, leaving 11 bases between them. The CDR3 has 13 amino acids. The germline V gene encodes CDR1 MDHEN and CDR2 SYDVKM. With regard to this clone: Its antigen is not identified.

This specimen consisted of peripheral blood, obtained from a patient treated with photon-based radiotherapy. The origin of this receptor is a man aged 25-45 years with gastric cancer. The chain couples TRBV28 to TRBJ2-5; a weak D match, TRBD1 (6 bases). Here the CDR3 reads CASTGQIQETQYF. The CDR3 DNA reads TGTGCCAGCACCGGACAGATACAAGAGACCCAGTACTTC.